This T cell receptor beta chain is from a study of blood T cell repertoires in COVID-19. About the research overall: The United States, Italy and Spain provided the acute and convalescent COVID-19 samples.

Authors' processing steps: Estimation of nucleated cell counts relied on the amplification of reference gene primers. Libraries were prepared by immunoSEQ multiplex PCR; TCRdb keeps only in-frame clonotypes and omits some of them. V and J calls and clone size are as listed in that table; D and trimming were resolved from the DNA. The sample contains roughly 100,000 clones, 80% to 90% of which appear only once. The CDR3 length is 16 residues. Looked up from germline, CDR1 is MDHEN and CDR2 is SYDVKM. V shed 3 bases, J shed 5 bases, and the junction held 10 bases outside the gene matches. This clone occurred a few times.

The J gene is TRBJ2-3, the V gene TRBV28; 8 positions agree with TRBD2. The receptor was derived from a woman aged 70-85 years with acute or convalescent COVID-19. Sequencing was done on a sample of peripheral blood. CDR3 region: CASSFKAGGEVDTQYF. CDR3 coding DNA: TGTGCCAGCAGTTTTAAGGCGGGAGGTGAGGTAGATACGCAGTATTTT.